This T cell receptor beta chain was observed in a study of T cell responses to AZD1222 COVID-19 vaccine. Overall study results and limits: Vaccination with two AZD1222 doses was followed by a rise in Spike-specific TCR breadth and depth.

The sample holds a few counts of this clone. The target antigen is unknown. Trimming left V 0 bases short and J 0 bases short, with 6 bases between. Germline CDR1 reads LGHNA; CDR2 reads YSLEER. This CDR3 has 16 residues. Profiling relied on immunoSEQ multiplex PCR, and the TCRdb table lists in-frame clones only, not all of them. The table lists 150,000 to 200,000 clones, under 95% of them singletons. Second-dose timings of about 4 or about 12 weeks were pooled. The sequence came from an adult who received the AZD1222 COVID-19 vaccine. The rearrangement joins TRBV4-3 to TRBJ2-6; D is undetermined. The starting material was peripheral blood, obtained 28 days after the second AZD1222 dose. CDR3 residues: CASSQDTGSGANVLTF. CDR3 DNA: TGCGCCAGCAGCCAAGATACCGGCTCTGGGGCCAACGTCCTGACTTTC.